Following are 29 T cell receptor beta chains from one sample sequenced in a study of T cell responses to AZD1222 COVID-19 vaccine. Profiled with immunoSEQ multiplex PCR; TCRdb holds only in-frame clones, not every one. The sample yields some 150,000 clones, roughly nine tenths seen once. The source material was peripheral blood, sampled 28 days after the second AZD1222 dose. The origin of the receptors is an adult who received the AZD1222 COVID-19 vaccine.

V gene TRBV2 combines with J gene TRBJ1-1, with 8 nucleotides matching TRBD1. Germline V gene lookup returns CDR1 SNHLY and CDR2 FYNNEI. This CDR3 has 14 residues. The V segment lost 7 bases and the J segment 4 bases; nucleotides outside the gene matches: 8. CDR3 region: CASKRDRGGTEAFF. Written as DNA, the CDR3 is TGTGCCAGCAAGAGAGACAGGGGAGGCACTGAAGCTTTCTTT. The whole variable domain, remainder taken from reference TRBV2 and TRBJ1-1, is EPEVTQTPSHQVTQMGQEVILRCVPISNHLYFYWYRQILGQKVEFLVSFYNNEISEKSEIFDDQFSVERPDGSNFTLKIRSTKLEDSAMYFCASKRDRGGTEAFFGQGTRLTVV.

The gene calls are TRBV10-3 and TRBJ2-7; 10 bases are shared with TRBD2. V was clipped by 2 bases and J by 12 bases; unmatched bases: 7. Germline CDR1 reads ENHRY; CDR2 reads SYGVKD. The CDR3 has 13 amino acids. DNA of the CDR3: TGTGCCATCAGTGAGCTCCTAGCGGGAGTTGGGTACTTC. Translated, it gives CAISELLAGVGYF.

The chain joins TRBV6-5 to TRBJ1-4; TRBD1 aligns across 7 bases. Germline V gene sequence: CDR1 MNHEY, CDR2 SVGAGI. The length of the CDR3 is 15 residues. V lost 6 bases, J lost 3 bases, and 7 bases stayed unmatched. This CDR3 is CASRPTGASNEKLFF. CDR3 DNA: TGTGCCAGCAGGCCCACAGGGGCCTCTAATGAAAAACTGTTTTTT.

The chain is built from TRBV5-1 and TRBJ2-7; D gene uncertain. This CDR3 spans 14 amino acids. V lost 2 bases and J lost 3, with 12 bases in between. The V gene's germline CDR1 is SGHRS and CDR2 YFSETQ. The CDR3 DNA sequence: TGCGCCAGCAGCTTAGAAGGTGCGTTCTACGAGCAGTACTTC. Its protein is CASSLEGAFYEQYF.

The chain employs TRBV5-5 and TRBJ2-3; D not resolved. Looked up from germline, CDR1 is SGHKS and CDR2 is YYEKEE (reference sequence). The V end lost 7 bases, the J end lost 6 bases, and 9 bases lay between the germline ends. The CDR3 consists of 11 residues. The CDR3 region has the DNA TGTGCCAGCGGGGTTGGGGATACGCAGTATTTT. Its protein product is CASGVGDTQYF.

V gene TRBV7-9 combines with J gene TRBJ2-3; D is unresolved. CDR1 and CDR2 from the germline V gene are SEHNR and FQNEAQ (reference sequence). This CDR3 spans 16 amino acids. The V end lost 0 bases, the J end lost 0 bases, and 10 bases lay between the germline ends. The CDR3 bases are TGTGCCAGCAGCTTAGCACAGTACTCTAGCACAGATACGCAGTATTTT. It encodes CASSLAQYSSTDTQYF.

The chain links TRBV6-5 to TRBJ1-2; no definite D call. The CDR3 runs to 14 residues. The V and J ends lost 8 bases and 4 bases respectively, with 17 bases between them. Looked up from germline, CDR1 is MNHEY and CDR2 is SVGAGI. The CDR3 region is CASYDTTRVYGYTF. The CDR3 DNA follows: TGTGCCAGCTATGACACAACGAGGGTCTATGGCTACACCTTC.

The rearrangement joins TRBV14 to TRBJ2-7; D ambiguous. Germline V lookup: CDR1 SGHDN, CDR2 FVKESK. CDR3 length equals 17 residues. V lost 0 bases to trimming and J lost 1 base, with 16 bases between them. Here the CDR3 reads CASSQDPGRRRSYEQYF. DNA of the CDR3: TGTGCCAGCAGCCAAGATCCCGGCCGCCGTCGTTCCTACGAGCAGTACTTC.

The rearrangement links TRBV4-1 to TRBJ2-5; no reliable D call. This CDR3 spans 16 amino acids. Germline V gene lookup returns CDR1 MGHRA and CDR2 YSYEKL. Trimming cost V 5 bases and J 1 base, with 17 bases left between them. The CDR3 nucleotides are TGCGCCAGCAGCTATCTTGGGTGGGGAAGCCAAGAGACCCAGTACTTC. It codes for CASSYLGWGSQETQYF.

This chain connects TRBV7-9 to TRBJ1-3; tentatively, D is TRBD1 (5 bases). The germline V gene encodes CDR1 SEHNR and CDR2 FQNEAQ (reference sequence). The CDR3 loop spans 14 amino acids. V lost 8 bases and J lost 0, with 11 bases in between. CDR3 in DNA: TGTGCCAGCTTGACAGACTACTCTGGAAACACCATATATTTT. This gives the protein CASLTDYSGNTIYF.

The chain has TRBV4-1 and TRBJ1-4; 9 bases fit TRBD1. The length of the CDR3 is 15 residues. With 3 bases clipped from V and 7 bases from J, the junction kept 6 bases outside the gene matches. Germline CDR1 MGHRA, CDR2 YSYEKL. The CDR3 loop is CASSQEQGAGEKLFF. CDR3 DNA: TGCGCCAGCAGCCAGGAACAGGGGGCGGGTGAAAAACTGTTTTTT.

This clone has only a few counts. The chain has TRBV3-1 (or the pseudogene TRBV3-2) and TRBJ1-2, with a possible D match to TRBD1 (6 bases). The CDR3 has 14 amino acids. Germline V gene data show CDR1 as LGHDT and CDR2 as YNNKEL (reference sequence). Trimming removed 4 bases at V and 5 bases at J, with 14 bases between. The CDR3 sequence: CASSLGQPMYGYTF. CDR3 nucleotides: TGTGCCAGCAGCCTCGGACAGCCCATGTATGGCTACACCTTC.

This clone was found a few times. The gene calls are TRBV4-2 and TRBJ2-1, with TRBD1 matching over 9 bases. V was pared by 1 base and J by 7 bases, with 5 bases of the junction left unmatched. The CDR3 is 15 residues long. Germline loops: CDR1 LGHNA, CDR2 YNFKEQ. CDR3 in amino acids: CASSQAGTGKNEQFF. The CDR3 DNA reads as TGTGCCAGCAGCCAAGCCGGGACAGGGAAAAATGAGCAGTTCTTC.

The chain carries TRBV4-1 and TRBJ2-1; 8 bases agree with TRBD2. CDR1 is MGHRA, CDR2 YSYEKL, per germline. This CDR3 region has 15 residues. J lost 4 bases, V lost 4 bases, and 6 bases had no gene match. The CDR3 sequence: CASSPAAGGYNEQFF. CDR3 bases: TGCGCCAGCAGCCCTGCGGCGGGAGGTTACAATGAGCAGTTCTTC.

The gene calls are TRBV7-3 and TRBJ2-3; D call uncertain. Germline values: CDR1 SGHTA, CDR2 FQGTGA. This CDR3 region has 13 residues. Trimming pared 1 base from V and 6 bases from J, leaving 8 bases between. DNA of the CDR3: TGTGCCAGCAGCTTAAAGGGTCGGGATACGCAGTATTTT. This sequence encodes CASSLKGRDTQYF. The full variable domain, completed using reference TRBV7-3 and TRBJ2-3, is GAGVSQTPSNKVTEKGKYVELRCDPISGHTALYWYRQSLGQGPEFLIYFQGTGAADDSGLPNDRFFAVRPEGSVSTLKIQRTERGDSAVYLCASSLKGRDTQYFGPGTRLTVL.

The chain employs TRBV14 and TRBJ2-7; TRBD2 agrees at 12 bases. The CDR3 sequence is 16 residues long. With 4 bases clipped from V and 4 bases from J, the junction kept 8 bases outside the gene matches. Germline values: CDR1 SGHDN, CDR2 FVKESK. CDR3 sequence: CASSRSTSGGLYEQYF. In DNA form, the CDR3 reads TGTGCCAGCAGCCGGTCGACTAGCGGGGGACTTTACGAGCAGTACTTC. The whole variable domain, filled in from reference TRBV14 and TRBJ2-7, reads EAGVTQFPSHSVIEKGQTVTLRCDPISGHDNLYWYRRVMGKEIKFLLHFVKESKQDESGMPNNRFLAERTGGTYSTLKVQPAELEDSGVYFCASSRSTSGGLYEQYFGPGTRLTVT.

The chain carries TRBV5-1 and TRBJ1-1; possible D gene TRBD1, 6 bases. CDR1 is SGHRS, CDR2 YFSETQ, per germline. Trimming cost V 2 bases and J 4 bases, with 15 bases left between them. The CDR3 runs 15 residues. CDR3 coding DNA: TGCGCCAGCAGCTTAAACAGGGAGCTCCCCACTGAAGCTTTCTTT. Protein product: CASSLNRELPTEAFF.

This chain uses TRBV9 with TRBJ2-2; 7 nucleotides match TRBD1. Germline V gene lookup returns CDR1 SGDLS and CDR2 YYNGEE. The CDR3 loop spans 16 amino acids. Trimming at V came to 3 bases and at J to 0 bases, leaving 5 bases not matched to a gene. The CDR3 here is CASSASGTANTGELFF. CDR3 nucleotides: TGTGCCAGCAGCGCGTCCGGGACAGCGAACACCGGGGAGCTGTTTTTT. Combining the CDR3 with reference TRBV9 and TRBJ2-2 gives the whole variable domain DSGVTQTPKHLITATGQRVTLRCSPRSGDLSVYWYQQSLDQGLQFLIQYYNGEERAKGNILERFSAQQFPDLHSELNLSSLELGDSALYFCASSASGTANTGELFFGEGSRLTVL.

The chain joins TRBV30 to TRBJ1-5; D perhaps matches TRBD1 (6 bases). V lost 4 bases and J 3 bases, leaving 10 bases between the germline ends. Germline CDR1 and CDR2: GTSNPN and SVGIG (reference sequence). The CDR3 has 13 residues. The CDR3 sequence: CAWTRGSNQPQHF. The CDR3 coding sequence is TGTGCCTGGACCAGGGGATCCAATCAGCCCCAGCATTTT.

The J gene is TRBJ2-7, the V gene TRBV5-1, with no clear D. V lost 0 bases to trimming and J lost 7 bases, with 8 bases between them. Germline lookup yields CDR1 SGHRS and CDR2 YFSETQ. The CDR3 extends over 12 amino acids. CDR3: CASSLAGPEQYF. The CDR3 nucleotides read TGCGCCAGCAGCTTGGCTGGACCTGAGCAGTACTTC. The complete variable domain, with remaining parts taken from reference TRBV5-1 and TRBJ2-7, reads KAGVTQTPRYLIKTRGQQVTLSCSPISGHRSVSWYQQTPGQGLQFLFEYFSETQRNKGNFPGRFSGRQFSNSRSEMNVSTLELGDSALYLCASSLAGPEQYFGPGTRLTVT.

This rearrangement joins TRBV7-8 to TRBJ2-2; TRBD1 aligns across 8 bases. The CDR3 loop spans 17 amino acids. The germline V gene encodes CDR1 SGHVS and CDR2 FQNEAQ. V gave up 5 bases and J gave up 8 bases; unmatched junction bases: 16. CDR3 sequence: CASSQMGTGLFPGELFF. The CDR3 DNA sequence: TGTGCCAGCAGCCAAATGGGGACAGGCCTCTTTCCGGGGGAGCTGTTTTTT.

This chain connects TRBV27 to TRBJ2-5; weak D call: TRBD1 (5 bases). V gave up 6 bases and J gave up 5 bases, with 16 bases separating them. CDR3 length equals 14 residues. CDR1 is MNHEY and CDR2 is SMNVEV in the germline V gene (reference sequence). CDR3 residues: CASSPQGPKETQYF. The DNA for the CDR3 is TGTGCCAGCAGCCCCCAGGGCCCTAAGGAGACCCAGTACTTC.

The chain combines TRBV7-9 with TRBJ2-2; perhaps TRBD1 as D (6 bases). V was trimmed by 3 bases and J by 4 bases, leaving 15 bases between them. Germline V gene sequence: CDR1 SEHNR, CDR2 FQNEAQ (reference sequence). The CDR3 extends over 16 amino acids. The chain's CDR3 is CASSLGDTRGTGELFF. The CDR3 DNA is TGTGCCAGCAGCTTGGGGGACACCCGAGGCACCGGGGAGCTGTTTTTT.

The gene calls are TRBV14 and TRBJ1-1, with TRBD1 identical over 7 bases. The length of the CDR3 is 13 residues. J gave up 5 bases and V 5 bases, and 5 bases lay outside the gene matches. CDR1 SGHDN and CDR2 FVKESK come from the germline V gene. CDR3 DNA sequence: TGTGCCAGCAGCTTACAGGGGTGGACTGAAGCTTTCTTT. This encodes CASSLQGWTEAFF.

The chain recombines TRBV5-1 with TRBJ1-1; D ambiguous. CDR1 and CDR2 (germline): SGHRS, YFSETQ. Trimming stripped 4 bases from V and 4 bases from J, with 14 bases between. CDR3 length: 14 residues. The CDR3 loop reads CASSPRLDGTEAFF. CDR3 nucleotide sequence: TGCGCCAGCAGCCCAAGGCTCGACGGCACTGAAGCTTTCTTT.

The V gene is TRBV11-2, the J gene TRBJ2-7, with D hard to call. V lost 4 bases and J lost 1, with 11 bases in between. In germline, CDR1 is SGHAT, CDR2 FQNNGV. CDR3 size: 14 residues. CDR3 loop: CASSSRGESYEQYF. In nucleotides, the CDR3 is TGTGCCAGCAGCTCCCGAGGAGAATCCTACGAGCAGTACTTC.

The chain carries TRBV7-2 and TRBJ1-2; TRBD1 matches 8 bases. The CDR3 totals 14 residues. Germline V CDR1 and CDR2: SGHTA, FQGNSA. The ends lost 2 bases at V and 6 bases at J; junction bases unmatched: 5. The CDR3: CASSLNRGVDGYTF. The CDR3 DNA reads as TGTGCCAGCAGCTTAAACAGGGGGGTCGATGGCTACACCTTC.

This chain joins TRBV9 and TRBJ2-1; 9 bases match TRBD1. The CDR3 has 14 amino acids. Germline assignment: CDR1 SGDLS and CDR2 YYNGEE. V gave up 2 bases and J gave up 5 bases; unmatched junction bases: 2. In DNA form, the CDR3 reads TGTGCCAGCAGCGTGCGGGACAGGGACAATGAGCAGTTCTTC. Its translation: CASSVRDRDNEQFF.

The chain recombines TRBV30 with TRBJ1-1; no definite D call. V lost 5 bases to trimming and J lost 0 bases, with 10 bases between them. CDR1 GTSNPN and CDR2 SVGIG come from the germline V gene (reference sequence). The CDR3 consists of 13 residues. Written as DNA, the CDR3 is TGTGCCTGGGGAAAGATGGTGAACACTGAAGCTTTCTTT. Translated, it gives CAWGKMVNTEAFF.